The next 29 T cell receptor beta chains were all read from a single sample in a study of blood T cells in healthy people across ages. Next came a second PCR, run for about 6 to 11 cycles, which used a sample-barcoded 5' primer along with a J-beta primer mix. TCRdb processed the 5' RACE reads anew with MiXCR; each CDR3 protein has one entry. The top ten clones hold roughly 19% of a sample with about 730,000 distinct CDR3 sequences, 40% to 45% of them seen once. Source material: blood. The receptors originated from a woman aged 60-75 years in good health.

The chain joins TRBV3-1 to TRBJ1-5; 10 nucleotides match TRBD1. CDR1 LGHDT and CDR2 YNNKEL come from the germline V gene (reference sequence). The CDR3 is 16 residues long. Trimming at V came to 1 base and at J to 6 bases, leaving 6 bases not matched to a gene. The DNA for the CDR3 is TGTGCCAGCAGCCAAGGGGACAGGGGTTTGACTCAGCCCCAGCATTTT. Amino acids: CASSQGDRGLTQPQHF. Full variable domain (rest looked up from reference TRBV3-1 and TRBJ1-5): DTAVSQTPKYLVTQMGNDKSIKCEQNLGHDTMYWYKQDSKKFLKIMFSYNNKELIINETVPNRFSPKSPDKAHLNLHINSLELGDSAVYFCASSQGDRGLTQPQHFGDGTRLSIL.

This clonotype appeared many times. This chain connects TRBV7-9 to TRBJ1-4; unclear D gene. Germline loops: CDR1 SEHNR, CDR2 FQNEAQ (reference sequence). Trimming left V 5 bases short and J 8 bases short, with 18 bases between. The CDR3 covers 15 residues. The CDR3 nucleotides are TGTGCCAGCAGCACAACGGGTGGGAAAGGAGAAAAACTGTTTTTT. This sequence encodes CASSTTGGKGEKLFF.

This sequence joins TRBV21-1 and TRBJ2-7; TRBD1 is taken as the D call from the table, unchecked against the DNA. TRBV21-1 is marked as a pseudogene. This CDR3 spans 15 amino acids. The CDR3 DNA follows: TGTGCCAGCAGCAAGGACAGGGGGCACCGCCACGAGCAGTACTTC. The encoded protein is CASSKDRGHRHEQYF.

The chain recombines TRBV12-3 or TRBV12-4 with TRBJ2-5; D unresolved. With 5 bases removed from V and 4 bases from J, the gap between germline ends came to 14 bases. The CDR3 sequence is 14 residues long. The CDR3 nucleotides read TGTGCCAGCAGTGTACTTCTGGACGGAGAGACCCAGTACTTC. As protein: CASSVLLDGETQYF.

This clonotype has a handful of counts. The rearrangement links TRBV18 to TRBJ2-5; D gene ambiguous. V dropped 0 bases and J dropped 2 bases, with 10 bases sitting between them. The CDR3 is 15 amino acids. The germline V gene has CDR1 KGHSH and CDR2 LQKENI. In nucleotides, the CDR3 is TGTGCCAGCTCACCACCGAGTACACCTCAAGAGACCCAGTACTTC. Translation gives CASSPPSTPQETQYF.

V and J are TRBV12-3 or TRBV12-4 and TRBJ2-7, with unresolved D. The CDR3 spans 13 residues. V lost 7 bases to trimming and J lost 2 bases, with 12 bases between them. CDR3 sequence: CASKVLGTYEQYF. CDR3 coding DNA: TGTGCCAGCAAAGTGTTGGGGACCTACGAGCAGTACTTC.

The chain is built from TRBV24-1 and TRBJ1-2, with 7 nucleotides matching TRBD1. The CDR3 has 17 amino acids. The trim removed 4 bases at V and 2 bases at J, leaving 12 bases unmatched. The germline V gene has CDR1 KGHDR and CDR2 SFDVKD. CDR3 protein: CATSDSDRAHYNYGYTF. The CDR3 region has the DNA TGTGCCACCAGTGACTCCGACAGGGCCCACTACAACTATGGCTACACCTTC.

In this sample, this clonotype turned up a few times. The chain recombines TRBV5-1 with TRBJ2-5, with a possible D match to TRBD2 (6 bases). CDR1 is SGHRS, CDR2 YFSETQ, per germline. The CDR3 extends over 15 amino acids. V was cut by 3 bases and J by 2 bases, with 14 bases left in between. CDR3 residues: CASSSGTGLQETQYF. The CDR3 DNA is TGCGCCAGCAGCTCCGGGACTGGATTACAAGAGACCCAGTACTTC.

This chain joins TRBV19 and TRBJ2-7, with D perhaps matching TRBD1 (6 bases). The CDR3 is made up of 13 amino acids. In germline, CDR1 is LNHDA, CDR2 SQIVND (reference sequence). The ends were cut back, 10 bases at V and 7 bases at J, with 20 bases in the middle. CDR3 in amino acids: CATQGRFYNEQYF. The CDR3 nucleotides are TGTGCCACCCAGGGGCGCTTTTACAATGAGCAGTACTTC.

This clonotype was detected many times. The chain combines TRBV20-1 with TRBJ2-4, with unresolved D. In germline, CDR1 is DFQATT, CDR2 SNEGSKA (reference sequence). V dropped 4 bases and J dropped 0 bases, with 16 bases sitting between them. The CDR3 covers 16 residues. The CDR3: CSATQIANLAKNIQYF. The CDR3 DNA follows: TGCAGTGCTACCCAAATAGCTAACCTAGCCAAAAACATTCAGTACTTC.

CDR3 nucleotides: TGTGCCAGCACTCCGGGGGGGGAACAATCCCAGCATTTT. It is translated as CASTPGGEQSQHF. The chain combines TRBV12-3 or TRBV12-4 with TRBJ1-5; maybe TRBD1 (5 bases). V gave up 7 bases and J gave up 11 bases, with 18 bases separating them. There are 13 residues in the CDR3.

This rearrangement joins TRBV14 to TRBJ2-2; 7 bases line up with TRBD1. The CDR3 consists of 16 residues. V was pared by 3 bases and J by 4 bases, with 8 bases of the junction left unmatched. In germline, CDR1 is SGHDN, CDR2 FVKESK. The CDR3 nucleotides read TGTGCCAGCAGCCAGTCCGTGACAGGGAGCACCGGGGAGCTGTTTTTT. Its translation: CASSQSVTGSTGELFF.

The chain carries TRBV14 and TRBJ2-5; D gene unclear. Germline CDR1 reads SGHDN; CDR2 reads FVKESK. V gave up 1 base and J gave up 6 bases, with 6 bases separating them. The CDR3 extends over 12 amino acids. The CDR3 reads CASSQVFQTQYF. Written as DNA, the CDR3 is TGTGCCAGCAGCCAAGTTTTTCAGACCCAGTACTTC.

In this sample, this clonotype turned up a few times. The chain carries TRBV9 and TRBJ2-3; 7 positions agree with TRBD2. The ends lost 1 base at V and 0 bases at J; junction bases unmatched: 5. Germline assignment: CDR1 SGDLS and CDR2 YYNGEE. This CDR3 comprises 16 residues. CDR3 sequence reads: CASSVLAVISTDTQYF. Here the CDR3 DNA reads TGTGCCAGCAGCGTACTAGCGGTCATTAGCACAGATACGCAGTATTTT.

V gene TRBV28 combines with J gene TRBJ1-5; 8 bases agree with TRBD1. The CDR3 totals 15 residues. Germline lookup yields CDR1 MDHEN and CDR2 SYDVKM. V lost 4 bases to trimming and J lost 7 bases; unmatched junction nucleotides: 9. CDR3 bases: TGTGCCAGCAGTTGGAGGACAGGGACGGAGCAGCCCCAGCATTTT. Amino acid sequence: CASSWRTGTEQPQHF.

In the case of this clonotype: A much more abundant neighbour one base away suggests this may be a read error. This chain uses TRBV29-1 with TRBJ2-1; D gene ambiguous. The CDR3 covers 13 residues. The V gene's germline CDR1 is SQVTM and CDR2 ANQGSEA. CDR3 loop: CSVGAQSYTEQFF. DNA for the CDR3: TGCAGCGTTGGGGCCCAAAGCTACACTGAGCAGTTCTTC.

This clonotype was observed a handful of times. At one end the junction does not follow the germline gene, possibly because of a read error. This chain links TRBV20-1 with TRBJ1-5; 9 bases align to TRBD1. The CDR3 contains 19 residues. The germline V gene has CDR1 DFQATT and CDR2 SNEGSKA (reference sequence). CDR3 residues: CSAMPGQGPYPYSNQLQHF. DNA for the CDR3: TGCAGTGCAATGCCGGGACAGGGACCCTACCCTTATAGCAATCAGCTCCAGCATTTT.

The chain combines TRBV7-2 with TRBJ1-1; D gene uncertain. Trimming shortened V by 5 bases and J by 7 bases, and 11 bases separated the two germline ends. This CDR3 is built from 12 residues. The germline gives CDR1 SGHTA, CDR2 FQGNSA. CDR3 sequence (DNA): TGTGCCAGCAGCAGCGACTTCGGTGAAGCTTTCTTT. Translated: CASSSDFGEAFF.

V usage is TRBV12-3 or TRBV12-4 and J usage is TRBJ2-5; 8 nucleotides line up with TRBD2. The CDR3 has 16 amino acids. Unmatched junction bases numbered 18, after V lost 4 bases and J lost 11 bases. CDR3 residues: CASSSTSGGRSYVQYF. In nucleotides, the CDR3 is TGTGCCAGCAGTTCTACGAGCGGGGGCCGGTCCTACGTGCAGTACTTC.

CDR3 amino acids: CASSRSSTAYSNQPQHF. CDR3 DNA sequence: TGTGCCAGCAGCCGTTCCTCGACAGCGTATAGCAATCAGCCCCAGCATTTT. The V call is TRBV27, the J call TRBJ1-5; TRBD1 is a possible D gene (5 bases). V gave up 6 bases and J gave up 0 bases, with 18 bases separating them. The CDR3 runs to 17 residues. Germline CDR1 reads MNHEY; CDR2 reads SMNVEV (reference sequence).

This chain's CDR3 is CASSEKEEGEQYF. DNA of the CDR3: TGTGCCAGCAGCGAAAAAGAAGAAGGCGAGCAGTACTTC. The V gene is TRBV6-4, the J gene TRBJ2-4; D ambiguous. The assigned J gene may be wrong: the sequence end matches TRBJ2-7 better. The CDR3 length is 13 residues. The germline V gene has CDR1 MRHNA and CDR2 SNTAGT.

This clonotype was counted between two and nine times. The J gene is TRBJ2-2, the V gene TRBV27; tentatively, D is TRBD2 (5 bases). This CDR3 comprises 12 residues. The V end was cut by 6 bases, the J end by 8 bases, with 10 bases between. Looked up from germline, CDR1 is MNHEY and CDR2 is SMNVEV (reference sequence). CDR3: CASSRGPGELFF. The CDR3 DNA is TGTGCCAGCAGCCGCGGGCCAGGGGAGCTGTTTTTT.

The rearrangement links TRBV28 to TRBJ1-4, with D unresolved. CDR1 is MDHEN and CDR2 is SYDVKM in the germline V gene. The CDR3 runs to 12 residues. V was pared by 6 bases and J by 8 bases, with 10 bases between. This chain's CDR3 is CASRTTREKLFF. CDR3 nucleotides: TGTGCCAGCAGGACAACGAGGGAAAAACTGTTTTTT.

The V call is TRBV25-1, the J call TRBJ2-1, with TRBD2 as a possible D gene (6 bases). Germline CDR1 MGHDK, CDR2 SYGVNS. The V end lost 6 bases, the J end lost 9 bases, and 15 bases lay between the germline ends. The CDR3 has 13 amino acids. The CDR3 coding sequence is TGTGCCAGCAGGGTCCCAGGAGGGGCTGAGCAGTTCTTC. Protein product: CASRVPGGAEQFF.

The V call is TRBV7-9, the J call TRBJ2-7; 10 bases are a match to TRBD1. The V segment lost 1 base and the J segment 6 bases; nucleotides outside the gene matches: 6. The length of the CDR3 is 15 residues. Germline CDR1 SEHNR, CDR2 FQNEAQ (reference sequence). CDR3 amino acids: CASSLEGQGGSEQYF. The CDR3 coding sequence is TGTGCCAGCAGCTTAGAAGGACAGGGGGGTAGCGAGCAGTACTTC.

About this clonotype: An end of the junction differs from the germline gene, which may be a read error. The chain employs TRBV5-1 and TRBJ2-5, with D perhaps TRBD2 (7 bases). From germline, CDR1 is SGHRS and CDR2 YFSETQ. There are 16 residues in the CDR3. The CDR3 region has the DNA TGCGTCAGCTCGGGGGGCCGAGAGACCCTCCAAGAGACCCAGTACTTC. Protein sequence: CVSSGGRETLQETQYF.

V is TRBV7-2 and J is TRBJ2-3; a possible D gene is TRBD2 (5 bases). CDR3 length: 11 residues. Germline lookup yields CDR1 SGHTA and CDR2 FQGNSA. The V end was cut by 4 bases, the J end by 13 bases, with 12 bases between. CDR3 sequence: CASSSGLREYF. Written as DNA, the CDR3 is TGTGCCAGCAGCTCCGGACTCCGGGAGTATTTT.

The chain combines TRBV12-3 or TRBV12-4 with TRBJ1-4; no reliable D call. CDR3 length: 13 residues. Trimming pared 9 bases from V and 5 bases from J, leaving 13 bases between. The CDR3 sequence is CASSPQLNEKLFF. The DNA of the CDR3 is TGTGCCAGTTCCCCCCAACTCAATGAAAAACTGTTTTTT.

This clonotype has just a few counts. The V and J genes are TRBV7-3 and TRBJ2-1; 13 nucleotides align to TRBD2. The CDR3 is 16 amino acids. Germline assignment: CDR1 SGHTA and CDR2 FQGTGA. The ends lost 6 bases at V and 6 bases at J; junction bases unmatched: 8. DNA for the CDR3: TGTGCCAGCAGACAAACGGGACTAGCGGGGCTCAATGAGCAGTTCTTC. It specifies CASRQTGLAGLNEQFF.